This TCR beta chain was recorded in a study of graft-versus-host responses after intestinal transplantation. Across the whole study: Anti-thymocyte globulin induction preceded 2 to 4 years of tacrolimus and steroid maintenance in all recipients.

Germline V gene lookup returns CDR1 SEHNR and CDR2 FQNEAQ (reference sequence). Germline trimming cut 1 base from V and 8 bases from J; bases unmatched to any gene: 6. The CDR3 is 14 residues long. The table came from immunoSEQ multiplex PCR; TCRdb's copy has only in-frame clones and leaves some out. The repertoire has approximately 90,000 clones, roughly nine tenths of them found once; the top ten carry about 0.27%. Notes on this clone: Its antigen is as yet unknown.

The TCR originated in a human donor who was the organ donor for an intestinal transplant. The source was unstimulated CD4+ T cells sorted from spleen or lymph node cells, collected before transplant. The chain uses TRBV7-9 and TRBJ1-2; 8 bases match TRBD1. Here the CDR3 reads CASSLERTGRGYTF. The DNA of the CDR3 is TGTGCCAGCAGCTTAGAGCGGACAGGGAGAGGCTACACCTTC.